The next 8 T cell receptor beta chains were all read from a single sample in a study of regulatory T cells in long-lasting Graves disease. With iRepertoire HTBI primers and Arm-PCR of CDR3 regions, TCR beta libraries were built. Using its own MiXCR run on the multiplex PCR reads, TCRdb lists one record per CDR3 protein. The sample holds roughly 500,000 distinct CDR3 sequences, about 12% seen once. As to time point: newly diagnosed GD, antithyroid drugs for less than 3 months. RNA extracted from PBMCs served as the sequencing template. Another study also made use of these data, one on T cells in Graves' hyperthyroidism and ophthalmopathy.

The sequencing here drew on peripheral blood mononuclear cells (PBMCs), taken at new diagnosis, from a patient treated with antithyroid drugs. These receptors were taken from a woman aged 30 to 39 with Graves disease.

With respect to this clonotype: A read error may be the cause here, since a much bigger clone is one base away. This rearrangement joins TRBV28 to TRBJ2-1, with 7 bases matching TRBD2. The V gene's germline CDR1 is MDHEN and CDR2 SYDVKM. The CDR3 sequence is 13 residues long. CDR3 loop: CVSRASGHNEQFF. The CDR3 DNA is TGTGTCAGCAGGGCTAGCGGACACAATGAGCAGTTCTTC.

This clonotype was observed many times. The chain links TRBV12-3 or TRBV12-4 to TRBJ2-5; no clear D gene. The CDR3 runs to 13 residues. Deletions cut 1 base from V and 3 bases from J, with 6 bases between. CDR3 in DNA: TGTGCCAGCAGTTTAGTACAGAAAGAGACCCAGTACTTC. Translated, it gives CASSLVQKETQYF.

This clonotype came up a few times. V gene TRBV6-5 combines with J gene TRBJ1-1, with 10 bases lining up with TRBD1. Unmatched junction bases numbered 6, after V lost 4 bases and J lost 4 bases. The CDR3 sequence is 15 residues long. Germline-derived CDR1 and CDR2 are MNHEY and SVGAGI. This CDR3 is CASSFPGQGTTEAFF. The CDR3 bases are TGTGCCAGCAGTTTCCCGGGACAGGGGACCACTGAAGCTTTCTTT.

This clonotype has a count of ten or more. The gene calls are TRBV20-1 and TRBJ2-2; D may be TRBD1 or TRBD2 (5 bases each). Germline CDR1 is DFQATT and CDR2 is SNEGSKA (reference sequence). The CDR3 sequence is 14 residues long. V shed 2 bases and J shed 1 base, with 8 bases lying between them. CDR3 sequence (DNA): TGCAGTGCTAGACCGGGACGGAACACCGGGGAGCTGTTTTTT. It is translated as CSARPGRNTGELFF.

This clonotype was counted ten times or more. The chain combines TRBV12-3 or TRBV12-4 with TRBJ1-5, with a possible D match to TRBD1 (6 bases). Between the trimmed V and J ends, which lost 5 bases and 0 bases, there was a span of 11 bases. The CDR3 sequence is 15 residues long. The DNA of the CDR3 is TGTGCCAGCAGTGCGGGACACTTTAGCAATCAGCCCCAGCATTTT. Amino acid sequence: CASSAGHFSNQPQHF.

The sample holds many counts of this clonotype. The CDR3 nucleotides are TGTGCCATCAGAAAGGGACAGGGAACTGAAGCTTTCTTT. Translation gives CAIRKGQGTEAFF. The rearrangement uses TRBV10-3 and TRBJ1-1, with 9 bases fitting TRBD1. This CDR3 is 13 amino acids long. Unmatched junction bases numbered 4, after V lost 6 bases and J lost 5 bases. Germline CDR1 reads ENHRY; CDR2 reads SYGVKD.

This clonotype appeared many times. The chain has TRBV5-1 and TRBJ1-2; possibly TRBD1 for D (6 bases). The CDR3 covers 15 residues. CDR1 is SGHRS and CDR2 is YFSETQ in the germline V gene. With 4 bases removed from V and 1 base from J, the gap between germline ends came to 14 bases. The CDR3 DNA reads as TGCGCCAGCAGCGCGTGGACAGAGAGTAACTATGGCTACACCTTC. It codes for CASSAWTESNYGYTF.

This clonotype occurred many times. V and J are TRBV29-1 and TRBJ1-1; D is unclear. This CDR3 contains 12 residues. The V end was cut by 6 bases, the J end by 2 bases, with 10 bases between. Germline V lookup: CDR1 SQVTM, CDR2 ANQGSEA. The CDR3 loop is CSVETLNTEAFF. CDR3 DNA: TGCAGCGTAGAGACACTAAACACTGAAGCTTTCTTT.